This TCR beta chain was observed in a study of beta chain features in type 1 diabetes. Study details: The number of sorted cells examined across all samples was some 99 million.

Study outcomes and limitations: There was no resolution here of whether HLA type influences TCRB rearrangement. Researchers cautioned that cDNA sequencing could over-represent cells with high TCR expression.

Notes on this clone: Antigen: not known.

Expressed TCRB transcripts were sequenced after all isolated RNA was converted to cDNA. Clones were sequenced by immunoSEQ multiplex PCR, and TCRdb holds only the in-frame ones, with some missing. The table includes 810,000 or so clones, 15% to 20% detected once. The CDR3 is 14 residues long. The ends were cut back, 4 bases at V and 7 bases at J, with 19 bases in the middle. Germline CDR1 is SQVTM and CDR2 is ANQGSEA. The V call is TRBV29-1, the J call TRBJ1-2; D might be TRBD1 (5 bases). The specimen sequenced was naive CD4+ T cells from blood. The source of this sequence is a woman in her late teens or twenties in good health. The CDR3 reads CSVGDRMLAGGYTF. In DNA form, the CDR3 reads TGCAGCGTTGGGGACCGGATGTTAGCAGGTGGCTACACCTTC.